Shown below are 2 T cell receptor beta chains from a single sample sequenced in a study of cytomegalovirus exposure and HLA in healthy donors (dated by TCRdb to the late 2010s). Libraries came from the immunoSEQ multiplex PCR assay. For the multiplex PCR, a mixture combining 60 forward primers for TCR Vbeta segments and 13 reverse primers for TCR Jbeta segments was used. TCRdb carries this immuneACCESS record with in-frame sequences only. Its versions omit some clonotypes, under half of them owing to an unresolved V gene in the studies checked, with the rest unexplained. The sample profile shows some 120,000 clones; 70% to 85% of them were found once. The top ten clonotypes cover under 2% of the sample. Sequences were obtained from PBMCs. These receptors came from a man between 18 and 29 years old in good health and CMV-seronegative.

This clone was seen a single time. The chain couples TRBV27 to TRBJ1-5; D not certain. V shed 1 base and J shed 0 bases, with 7 bases lying between them. The CDR3 runs to 15 residues. Per germline, CDR1 MNHEY and CDR2 SMNVEV (reference sequence). The CDR3 nucleotides are TGTGCCAGCAGTTTATGGGCAAATAGCAATCAGCCCCAGCATTTT. It translates to CASSLWANSNQPQHF.

This clone was observed a single time. V is TRBV14 and J is TRBJ2-1; a weak D match, TRBD2 (5 bases). Germline V gene data show CDR1 as SGHDN and CDR2 as FVKESK. The CDR3 extends over 13 amino acids. Trimming shortened V by 4 bases and J by 7 bases, and 11 bases separated the two germline ends. CDR3 sequence: CASSLTGLNEQFF. In DNA, the CDR3 is TGTGCCAGCAGCCTGACGGGGTTGAATGAGCAGTTCTTC. Drawing the rest from reference TRBV14 and TRBJ2-1, the complete variable domain is EAGVTQFPSHSVIEKGQTVTLRCDPISGHDNLYWYRRVMGKEIKFLLHFVKESKQDESGMPNNRFLAERTGGTYSTLKVQPAELEDSGVYFCASSLTGLNEQFFGPGTRLTVL.